This TCR beta chain was recorded in a study of blood T cell repertoires in COVID-19. Assay: immunoSEQ multiplex PCR; the TCRdb copy retains only in-frame clones and omits some. This sample carries some 350,000 clones, around 90% of them seen once, and the ten largest clones take over 4.5%. Cohort allocation depended upon clinical history that participants reported. The junction had 12 bases not matched to a gene; V was cut back by 2 bases and J by 7 bases. Germline lookup yields CDR1 SGHRS and CDR2 YFSETQ. CDR3 length: 15 residues. This receptor was obtained from a man younger than 45 who had recovered from COVID-19. The chain combines TRBV5-1 with TRBJ2-7; 7 bases are a match to TRBD2. The sequenced sample was PBMCs or T cells enriched from blood (not recorded which). The CDR3 is CASSFPQGGIKEQYF. The CDR3 DNA reads as TGCGCCAGCAGCTTTCCGCAGGGAGGGATTAAAGAGCAGTACTTC.